These 6 T cell receptor beta chains originate from one sample sequenced in a study of siplizumab effects on memory and regulatory T cells. The assay was immunoSEQ multiplex PCR, and TCRdb's table has in-frame clones only and misses some. The sample has tens of thousands of clones, around four fifths seen once. The sequenced sample was memory CD4+ T cells sorted from blood. The receptors were gathered from a human donor in good health.

V usage is TRBV7-2 and J usage is TRBJ2-7, with 8 nucleotides matching TRBD1. Germline V gene lookup returns CDR1 SGHTA and CDR2 FQGNSA. The CDR3 is made up of 14 amino acids. The V gene end was trimmed by 3 bases and the J gene end by 5 bases; junction bases not matched to a gene: 6. This chain's CDR3 is CASSLNSDRDEQYF. The CDR3 region has the DNA TGTGCCAGCAGCTTGAACTCGGACAGGGACGAGCAGTACTTC.

This chain uses TRBV7-6 with TRBJ2-7; D is possibly TRBD1 or TRBD2 (5 bases each). This CDR3 region has 13 residues. The V gene's germline CDR1 is SGHVS and CDR2 FNYEAQ. V was pared by 6 bases and J by 3 bases, with 12 bases between. CDR3 loop: CASSSGPFYEQYF. The CDR3 DNA follows: TGTGCCAGCAGTTCGGGACCCTTCTACGAGCAGTACTTC.

The J gene is TRBJ1-1, the V gene TRBV11-3; the D is unclear. Germline-derived CDR1 and CDR2 are SGHNT and YENEEA. The CDR3 is 13 residues long. V lost 2 bases, J lost 5 bases, and 9 bases lay in between. The CDR3 DNA is TGTGCCAGCAGCTTAAATCCGACGACTGAAGCTTTCTTT. Amino acids: CASSLNPTTEAFF.

The chain links TRBV18 to TRBJ2-7; maybe TRBD1 (6 bases). Per germline, CDR1 KGHSH and CDR2 LQKENI. The CDR3 loop spans 14 amino acids. Trimming cost V 5 bases and J 3 bases, with 14 bases left between them. For the CDR3, the DNA is TGTGCCAGCTCAGGGTACGACAGGCTCTACGAGCAGTACTTC. Translation gives CASSGYDRLYEQYF.

The rearrangement joins TRBV5-4 to TRBJ2-4; tentative D call: TRBD1 (5 bases). The CDR3 is made up of 16 amino acids. The germline V and J ends were trimmed by 2 bases and 1 base, with 13 bases remaining between them. CDR1 is SGHNT and CDR2 is YYREEE in the germline V gene (reference sequence). CDR3 sequence reads: CASSFPSAGAKNIQYF. The CDR3, as DNA: TGTGCCAGCAGCTTCCCATCAGCAGGGGCCAAAAACATTCAGTACTTC. The full variable domain, its missing parts supplied by reference TRBV5-4 and TRBJ2-4, is ETGVTQSPTHLIKTRGQQVTLRCSSQSGHNTVSWYQQALGQGPQFIFQYYREEENGRGNFPPRFSGLQFPNYSSELNVNALELDDSALYLCASSFPSAGAKNIQYFGAGTRLSVL.

The rearrangement uses TRBV10-3 and TRBJ2-1; 12 bases align to TRBD1. The J segment lost 0 bases and the V segment lost 5 bases, leaving 11 bases of the junction unmatched. Germline V lookup: CDR1 ENHRY, CDR2 SYGVKD. This CDR3 is 19 amino acids long. The DNA of the CDR3 is TGTGCCATCAGTAAACCGGGACAGGGGGCTAGGGGCTCCTACAATGAGCAGTTCTTC. Translated, it gives CAISKPGQGARGSYNEQFF.